What follows are 7 T cell receptor beta chains derived from one specimen sequenced in a study of CD8 T cells in Susac syndrome. When the RNA was reverse transcribed, random hexamers were used with an input of about 0.45 to 1 ug. TCRdb re-derived calls from the immunoSEQ multiplex PCR reads in MiXCR, one entry per CDR3 protein. The table records around 23,000 distinct CDR3 sequences, over 85% of them present only once. Sequencing input: CD8+ T cells from PBMCs. Source of these receptors: a human donor with Susac syndrome.

This clonotype was recorded once. The chain is built from TRBV12-3 or TRBV12-4 and TRBJ2-1; no definite D call. V gave up 3 bases and J gave up 8 bases, with 8 bases separating them. This CDR3 has 12 amino acids. The chain's CDR3 is CASSLTFHEQFF. The CDR3 DNA reads TGTGCCAGCAGTTTGACATTCCATGAGCAGTTCTTC.

This chain links TRBV27 with TRBJ2-1; a weak D match, TRBD2 (5 bases). This CDR3 has 14 residues. V was shortened by 2 bases and J by 0 bases, with 5 bases between the two germline ends. In germline, CDR1 is MNHEY, CDR2 SMNVEV (reference sequence). The CDR3 is CASSLGSSYNEQFF. The DNA of the CDR3 is TGTGCCAGCAGTTTAGGGAGCTCCTACAATGAGCAGTTCTTC.

Details on this clonotype: An end of the junction differs from the germline gene, which may be a read error. V gene TRBV7-7 combines with J gene TRBJ2-1; TRBD1 agrees at 8 bases. Germline CDR1 reads SSHAT; CDR2 reads FNYEAQ (reference sequence). There are 15 residues in the CDR3. CDR3 sequence (DNA): TGTGCTAGCAGCTCAAGACAGGGGTTTGACAATGAGCAGTTCTTC. It specifies CASSSRQGFDNEQFF.

The rearrangement uses TRBV12-3 or TRBV12-4 and TRBJ2-1; 12 positions agree with TRBD1. The CDR3 is 16 amino acids. V shed 5 bases, J shed 2 bases, and the junction held 4 bases outside the gene matches. The CDR3 bases are TGTGCCAGCAGTACCGGGACAGGGGGCGCCTACAATGAGCAGTTCTTC. Translation gives CASSTGTGGAYNEQFF.

This clonotype has a single count. The V gene is TRBV14, the J gene TRBJ2-7; D may be TRBD1 (5 bases). The germline V and J ends were trimmed by 3 bases and 9 bases, with 12 bases remaining between them. The length of the CDR3 is 12 residues. Germline V gene lookup returns CDR1 SGHDN and CDR2 FVKESK. The chain's CDR3 is CASSQGRMGQYF. For the CDR3, the DNA is TGTGCCAGCAGCCAGGGGCGAATGGGGCAGTACTTC.

This clonotype appeared once. The chain links TRBV28 to TRBJ1-5; tentatively, D is TRBD1 (5 bases). The CDR3 is 15 amino acids. From germline, CDR1 is MDHEN and CDR2 SYDVKM. The germline V and J ends were trimmed by 1 base and 1 base, with 8 bases remaining between them. The CDR3 bases are TGTGCCAGCAGTTTATTTTCAGGGAGCAATCAGCCCCAGCATTTT. Encoded protein: CASSLFSGSNQPQHF.

This clonotype was counted a single time. A read error may account for a junction end that differs from germline. V usage is TRBV9 and J usage is TRBJ1-1, with D perhaps matching TRBD1 (5 bases). The CDR3 has 13 amino acids. CDR1 SGDLS and CDR2 YYNGEE come from the germline V gene. The CDR3 loop reads CASGVGANTEAFF. DNA of the CDR3: TGTGCCAGCGGCGTAGGGGCGAACACTGAAGCTTTCTTT.